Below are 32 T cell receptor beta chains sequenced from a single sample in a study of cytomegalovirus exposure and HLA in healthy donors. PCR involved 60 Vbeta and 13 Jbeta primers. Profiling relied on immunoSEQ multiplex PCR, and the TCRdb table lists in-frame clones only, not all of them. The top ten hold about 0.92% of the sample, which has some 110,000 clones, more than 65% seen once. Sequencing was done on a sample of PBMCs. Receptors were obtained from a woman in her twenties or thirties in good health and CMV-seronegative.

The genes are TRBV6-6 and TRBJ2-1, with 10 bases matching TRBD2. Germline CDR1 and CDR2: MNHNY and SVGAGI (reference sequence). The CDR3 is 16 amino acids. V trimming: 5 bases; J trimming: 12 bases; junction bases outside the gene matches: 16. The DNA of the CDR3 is TGTGCCAGCAGTACGTCAATTAGCGGGGGGATTAGAGGGCAGTTCTTC. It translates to CASSTSISGGIRGQFF.

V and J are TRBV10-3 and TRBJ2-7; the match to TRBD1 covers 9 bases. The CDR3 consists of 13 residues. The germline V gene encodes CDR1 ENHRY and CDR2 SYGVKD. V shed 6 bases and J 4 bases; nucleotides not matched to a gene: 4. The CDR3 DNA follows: TGTGCCATCAGGAAGGGACAGGGTTACGAGCAGTACTTC. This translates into CAIRKGQGYEQYF.

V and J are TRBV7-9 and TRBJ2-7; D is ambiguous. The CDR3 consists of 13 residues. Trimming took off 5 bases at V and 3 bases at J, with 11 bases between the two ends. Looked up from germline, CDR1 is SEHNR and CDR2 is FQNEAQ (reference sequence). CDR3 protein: CASSQADRYEQYF. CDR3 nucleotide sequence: TGTGCCAGCAGCCAAGCCGATCGCTACGAGCAGTACTTC.

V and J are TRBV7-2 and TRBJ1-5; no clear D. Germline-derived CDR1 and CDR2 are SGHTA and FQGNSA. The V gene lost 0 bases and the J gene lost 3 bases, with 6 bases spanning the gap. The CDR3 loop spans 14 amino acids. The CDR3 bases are TGTGCCAGCAGCTTAGCACTGTTCAATCAGCCCCAGCATTTT. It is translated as CASSLALFNQPQHF.

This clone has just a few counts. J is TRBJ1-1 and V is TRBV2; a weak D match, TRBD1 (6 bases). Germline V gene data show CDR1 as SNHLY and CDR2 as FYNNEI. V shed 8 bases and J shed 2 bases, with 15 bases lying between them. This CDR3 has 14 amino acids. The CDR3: CASGEYRVNTEAFF. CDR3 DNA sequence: TGTGCCAGCGGAGAGTACAGGGTCAACACTGAAGCTTTCTTT.

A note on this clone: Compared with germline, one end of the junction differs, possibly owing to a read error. This CDR3 reads CASSLGQATKEKLFF. In DNA, the CDR3 is TGTGCCAGCAGTCTAGGACAGGCAACTAAGGAAAAACTGTTTTTT. The V call is TRBV28, the J call TRBJ1-4; 7 bases match TRBD1. CDR3 length: 15 amino acids. Germline CDR1 and CDR2: MDHEN and SYDVKM. Full variable domain (remainder filled in from reference TRBV28 and TRBJ1-4): DVKVTQSSRYLVKRTGEKVFLECVQDMDHENMFWYRQDPGLGLRLIYFSYDVKMKEKGDIPEGYSVSREKKERFSLILESASTNQTSMYLCASSLGQATKEKLFFGSGTQLSVL.

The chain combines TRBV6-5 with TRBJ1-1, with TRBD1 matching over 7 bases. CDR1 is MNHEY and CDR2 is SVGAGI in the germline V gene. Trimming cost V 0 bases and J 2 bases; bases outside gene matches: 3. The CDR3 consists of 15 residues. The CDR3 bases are TGTGCCAGCAGTTACTCCAGGGGGTTTAACACTGAAGCTTTCTTT. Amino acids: CASSYSRGFNTEAFF.

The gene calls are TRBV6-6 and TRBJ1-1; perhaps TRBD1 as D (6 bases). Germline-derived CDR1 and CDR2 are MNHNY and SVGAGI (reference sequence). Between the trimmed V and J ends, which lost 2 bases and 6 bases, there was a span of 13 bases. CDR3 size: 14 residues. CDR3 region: CASSYGRGKSEAFF. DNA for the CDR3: TGTGCCAGCAGTTACGGCAGGGGTAAATCTGAAGCTTTCTTT.

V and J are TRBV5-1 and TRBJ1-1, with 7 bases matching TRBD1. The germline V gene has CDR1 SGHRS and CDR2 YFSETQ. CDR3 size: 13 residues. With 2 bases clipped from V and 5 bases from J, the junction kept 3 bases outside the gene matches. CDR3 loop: CASSFTGETEAFF. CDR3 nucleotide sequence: TGCGCCAGCAGCTTTACAGGGGAAACTGAAGCTTTCTTT. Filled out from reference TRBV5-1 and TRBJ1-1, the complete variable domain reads KAGVTQTPRYLIKTRGQQVTLSCSPISGHRSVSWYQQTPGQGLQFLFEYFSETQRNKGNFPGRFSGRQFSNSRSEMNVSTLELGDSALYLCASSFTGETEAFFGQGTRLTVV.

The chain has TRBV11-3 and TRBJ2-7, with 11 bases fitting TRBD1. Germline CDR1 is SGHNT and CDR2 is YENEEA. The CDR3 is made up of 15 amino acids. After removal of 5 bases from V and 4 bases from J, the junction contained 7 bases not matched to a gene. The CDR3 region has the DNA TGTGCCAGCAGCCGCGGACAGGGGGCAGGGTACGAGCAGTACTTC. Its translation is CASSRGQGAGYEQYF. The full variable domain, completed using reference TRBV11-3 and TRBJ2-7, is EAGVVQSPRYKIIEKKQPVAFWCNPISGHNTLYWYLQNLGQGPELLIRYENEEAVDDSQLPKDRFSAERLKGVDSTLKIQPAELGDSAVYLCASSRGQGAGYEQYFGPGTRLTVT.

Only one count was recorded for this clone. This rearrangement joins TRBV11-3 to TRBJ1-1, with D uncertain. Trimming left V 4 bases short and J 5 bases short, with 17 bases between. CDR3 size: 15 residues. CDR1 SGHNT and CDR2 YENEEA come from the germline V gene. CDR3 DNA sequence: TGTGCCAGCAGCTCCGATTTTACGGGAATTACTGAAGCTTTCTTT. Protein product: CASSSDFTGITEAFF. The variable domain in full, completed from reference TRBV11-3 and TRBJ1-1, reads EAGVVQSPRYKIIEKKQPVAFWCNPISGHNTLYWYLQNLGQGPELLIRYENEEAVDDSQLPKDRFSAERLKGVDSTLKIQPAELGDSAVYLCASSSDFTGITEAFFGQGTRLTVV.

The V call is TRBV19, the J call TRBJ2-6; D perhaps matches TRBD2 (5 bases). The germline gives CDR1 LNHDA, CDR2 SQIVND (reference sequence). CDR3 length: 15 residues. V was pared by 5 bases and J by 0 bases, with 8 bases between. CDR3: CASSARGSGANVLTF. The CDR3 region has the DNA TGTGCCAGTAGTGCCCGGGGCTCTGGGGCCAACGTCCTGACTTTC.

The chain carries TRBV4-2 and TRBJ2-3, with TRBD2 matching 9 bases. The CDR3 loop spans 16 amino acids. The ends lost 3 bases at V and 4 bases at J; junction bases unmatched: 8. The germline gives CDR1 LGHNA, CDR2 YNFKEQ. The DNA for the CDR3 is TGTGCCAGCAGCCACAAGACTAGCGGAGAACCAGATACGCAGTATTTT. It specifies CASSHKTSGEPDTQYF.

The CDR3 DNA follows: TGTGCCAGCAGTTATTTCAGGGCTACTGAAGCTTTCTTT. It is translated as CASSYFRATEAFF. The chain is built from TRBV27 and TRBJ1-1, with D possibly matching TRBD1 (5 bases). Trimming left V 4 bases short and J 5 bases short, with 11 bases between. Germline values: CDR1 MNHEY, CDR2 SMNVEV (reference sequence). This CDR3 has 13 residues.

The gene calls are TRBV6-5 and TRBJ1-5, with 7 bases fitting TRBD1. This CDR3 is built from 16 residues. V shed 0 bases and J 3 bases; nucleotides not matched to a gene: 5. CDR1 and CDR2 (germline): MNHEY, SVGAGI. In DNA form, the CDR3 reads TGTGCCAGCAGTTACTCATCGGGACAGTTCAATCAGCCCCAGCATTTT. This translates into CASSYSSGQFNQPQHF.

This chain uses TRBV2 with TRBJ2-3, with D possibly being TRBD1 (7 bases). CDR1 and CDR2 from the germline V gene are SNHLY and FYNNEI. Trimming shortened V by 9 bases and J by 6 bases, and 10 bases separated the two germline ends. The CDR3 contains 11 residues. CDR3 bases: TGTGCCAGAGCAGGGGGGGATACGCAGTATTTT. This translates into CARAGGDTQYF.

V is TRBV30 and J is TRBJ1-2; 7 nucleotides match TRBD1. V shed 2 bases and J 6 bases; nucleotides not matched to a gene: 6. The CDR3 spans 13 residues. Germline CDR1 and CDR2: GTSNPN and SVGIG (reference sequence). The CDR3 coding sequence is TGTGCCTGGAGTACCCAGGGGGGTCATGGCTACACCTTC. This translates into CAWSTQGGHGYTF.

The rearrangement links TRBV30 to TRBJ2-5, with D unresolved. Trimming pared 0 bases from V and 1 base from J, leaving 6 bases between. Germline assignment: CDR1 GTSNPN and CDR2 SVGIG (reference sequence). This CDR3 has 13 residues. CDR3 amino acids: CAWSVSSQETQYF. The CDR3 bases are TGTGCCTGGAGTGTTTCCAGCCAAGAGACCCAGTACTTC.

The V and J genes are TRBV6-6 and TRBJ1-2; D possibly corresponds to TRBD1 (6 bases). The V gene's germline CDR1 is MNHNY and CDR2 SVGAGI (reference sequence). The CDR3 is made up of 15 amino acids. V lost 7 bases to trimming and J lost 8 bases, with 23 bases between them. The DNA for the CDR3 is TGTGCCAGCACTGTGGACAGTTCCTTTTCTGGAGGCTACACCTTC. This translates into CASTVDSSFSGGYTF.

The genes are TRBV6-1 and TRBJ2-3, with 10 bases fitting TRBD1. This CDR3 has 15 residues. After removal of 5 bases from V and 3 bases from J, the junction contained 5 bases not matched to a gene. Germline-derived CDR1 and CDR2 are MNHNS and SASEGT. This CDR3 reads CASSPGTGETDTQYF. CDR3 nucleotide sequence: TGTGCCAGCAGTCCCGGGACAGGGGAGACAGATACGCAGTATTTT.

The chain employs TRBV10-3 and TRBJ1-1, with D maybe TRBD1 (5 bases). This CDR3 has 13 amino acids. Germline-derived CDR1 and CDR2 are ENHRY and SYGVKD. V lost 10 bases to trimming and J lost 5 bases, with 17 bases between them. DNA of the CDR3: TGTGCCACGCAGGGTGGGGCCGGGACTGAAGCTTTCTTT. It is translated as CATQGGAGTEAFF.

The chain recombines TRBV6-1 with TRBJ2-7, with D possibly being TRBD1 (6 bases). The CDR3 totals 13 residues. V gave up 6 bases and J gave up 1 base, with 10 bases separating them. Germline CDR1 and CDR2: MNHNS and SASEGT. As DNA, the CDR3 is TGTGCCAGCAGAGAGGACAGATCCTACGAGCAGTACTTC. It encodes CASREDRSYEQYF.

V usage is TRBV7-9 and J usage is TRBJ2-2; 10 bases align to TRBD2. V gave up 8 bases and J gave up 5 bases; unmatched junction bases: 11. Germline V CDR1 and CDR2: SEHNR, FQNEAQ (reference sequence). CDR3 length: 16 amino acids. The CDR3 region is CASGIAGGLRTGELFF. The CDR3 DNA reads TGTGCCAGCGGGATAGCGGGAGGCCTTAGGACCGGGGAGCTGTTTTTT.

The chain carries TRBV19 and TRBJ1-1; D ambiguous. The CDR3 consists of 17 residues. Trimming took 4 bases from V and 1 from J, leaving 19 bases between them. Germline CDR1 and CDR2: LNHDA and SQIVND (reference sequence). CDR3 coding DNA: TGTGCCAGTAGTACTCCTCCCGGGGTCCAAGGGAACACTGAAGCTTTCTTT. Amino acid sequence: CASSTPPGVQGNTEAFF.

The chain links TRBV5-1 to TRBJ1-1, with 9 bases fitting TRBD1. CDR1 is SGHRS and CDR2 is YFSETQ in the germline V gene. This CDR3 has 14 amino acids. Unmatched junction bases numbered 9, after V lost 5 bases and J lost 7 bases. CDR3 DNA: TGCGCCAGCAGATGGGGGACAGGGACATATGAAGCTTTCTTT. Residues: CASRWGTGTYEAFF.

The CDR3 here is CASSPSGGSGYTF. The CDR3, as DNA: TGTGCCAGCAGCCCATCCGGAGGGTCGGGCTACACCTTC. The genes are TRBV7-9 and TRBJ1-2; D is unclear. Germline V gene sequence: CDR1 SEHNR, CDR2 FQNEAQ (reference sequence). This CDR3 spans 13 amino acids. The V end was cut by 5 bases, the J end by 8 bases, with 15 bases between.

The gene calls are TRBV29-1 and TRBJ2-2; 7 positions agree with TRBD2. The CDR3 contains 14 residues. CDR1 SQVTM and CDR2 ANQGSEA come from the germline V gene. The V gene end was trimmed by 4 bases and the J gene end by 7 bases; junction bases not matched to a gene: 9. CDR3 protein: CSVASGASGGELFF. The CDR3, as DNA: TGCAGCGTTGCAAGTGGGGCTAGCGGCGGGGAGCTGTTTTTT.

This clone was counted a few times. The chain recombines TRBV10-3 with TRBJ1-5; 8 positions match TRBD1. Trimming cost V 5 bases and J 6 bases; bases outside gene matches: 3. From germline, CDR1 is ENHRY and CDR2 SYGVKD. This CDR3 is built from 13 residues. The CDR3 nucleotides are TGTGCCATCAGTCCAGGGGGCAGTCAGCCCCAGCATTTT. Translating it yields CAISPGGSQPQHF.

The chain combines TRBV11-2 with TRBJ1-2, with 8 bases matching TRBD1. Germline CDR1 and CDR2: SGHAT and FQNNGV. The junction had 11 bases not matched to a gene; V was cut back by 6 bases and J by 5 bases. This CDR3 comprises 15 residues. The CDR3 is CASSTDRTGRYGYTF. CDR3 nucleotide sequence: TGTGCCAGCAGTACCGACCGGACAGGGCGGTATGGCTACACCTTC. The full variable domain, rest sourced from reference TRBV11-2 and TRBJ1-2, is EAGVAQSPRYKIIEKRQSVAFWCNPISGHATLYWYQQILGQGPKLLIQFQNNGVVDDSQLPKDRFSAERLKGVDSTLKIQPAKLEDSAVYLCASSTDRTGRYGYTFGSGTRLTVV.

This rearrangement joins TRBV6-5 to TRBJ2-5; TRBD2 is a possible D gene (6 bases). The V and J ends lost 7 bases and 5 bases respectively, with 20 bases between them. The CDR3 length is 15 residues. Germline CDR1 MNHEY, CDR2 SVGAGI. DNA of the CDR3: TGTGCCAGCACATCGGGGGAGGCCGAGGTGGAGACCCAGTACTTC. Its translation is CASTSGEAEVETQYF.

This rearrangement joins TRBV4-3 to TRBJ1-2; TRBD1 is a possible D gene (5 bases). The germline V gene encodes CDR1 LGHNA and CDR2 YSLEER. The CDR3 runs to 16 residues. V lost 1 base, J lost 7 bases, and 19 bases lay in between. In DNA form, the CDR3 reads TGCGCCAGCAGCCAAGGCTCTGGCATTGGGGCTTTTGGCTACACCTTC. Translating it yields CASSQGSGIGAFGYTF.

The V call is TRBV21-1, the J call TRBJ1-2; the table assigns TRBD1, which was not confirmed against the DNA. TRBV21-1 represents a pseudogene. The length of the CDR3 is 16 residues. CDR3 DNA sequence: TGTGCCAGCAGCAAAGGCGCGGACAGAACCTACTATGGCTACACCTTC. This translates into CASSKGADRTYYGYTF.